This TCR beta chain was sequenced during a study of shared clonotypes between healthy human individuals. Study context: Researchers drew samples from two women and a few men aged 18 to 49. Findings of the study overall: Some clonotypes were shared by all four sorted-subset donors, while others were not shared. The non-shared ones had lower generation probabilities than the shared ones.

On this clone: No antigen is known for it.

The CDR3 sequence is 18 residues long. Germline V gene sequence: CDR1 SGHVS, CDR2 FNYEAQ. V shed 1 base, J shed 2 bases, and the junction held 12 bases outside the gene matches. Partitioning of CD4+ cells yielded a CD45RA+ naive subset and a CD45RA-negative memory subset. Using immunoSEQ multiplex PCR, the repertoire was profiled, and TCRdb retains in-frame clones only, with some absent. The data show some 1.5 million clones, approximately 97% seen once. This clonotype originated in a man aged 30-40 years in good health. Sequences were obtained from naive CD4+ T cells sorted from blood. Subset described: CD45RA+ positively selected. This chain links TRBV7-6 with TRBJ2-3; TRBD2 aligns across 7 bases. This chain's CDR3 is CASSLGARSSGNTDTQYF. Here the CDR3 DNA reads TGTGCCAGCAGCTTAGGGGCACGCTCTAGCGGAAACACAGATACGCAGTATTTT.